Listed below are T cell receptor beta chains from one sample, sequenced in a study of cytomegalovirus exposure and HLA in healthy donors. The assay was immunoSEQ multiplex PCR, and TCRdb's table has in-frame clones only and misses some. The sample contains 250,000 to 350,000 clones, 88% of which appear only once. Sequenced: PBMCs. Receptor source: a man between 25 and 39 years old in good health and CMV-seronegative. Each CDR3 is given with its conserved first and last residue. Each record gives: clone size, J gene, CDR3 length, D gene, V gene, CDR3 protein, CDR3 DNA. A D gene is named only where the DNA matches it firmly. Size tells how often a clone was seen (once, few, many) or the class of an expanded clone, and some rows leave it out.

clone_size: -; j_call: TRBJ2-7; cdr3_length: 14; d_call: TRBD1; v_call: TRBV5-5; cdr3_aa: CASSFPGQIYEQYF; cdr3_nt: TGTGCCAGCAGCTTTCCGGGACAGATATACGAGCAGTACTTC
clone_size: -; j_call: TRBJ1-2; cdr3_length: 14; d_call: -; v_call: TRBV6-5; cdr3_aa: CASSYSGGVNGYTF; cdr3_nt: TGTGCCAGCAGTTACTCGGGAGGGGTGAATGGCTACACCTTC
clone_size: -; j_call: TRBJ1-5; cdr3_length: 14; d_call: -; v_call: TRBV5-6; cdr3_aa: CASSHRLLNQPQHF; cdr3_nt: TGTGCCAGCAGCCATAGACTTCTCAATCAGCCCCAGCATTTT
clone_size: -; j_call: TRBJ2-5; cdr3_length: 16; d_call: TRBD2; v_call: TRBV15; cdr3_aa: CATSRDSSGVQETQYF; cdr3_nt: TGTGCCACCAGCAGAGATTCAAGCGGGGTCCAAGAGACCCAGTACTTC
clone_size: -; j_call: TRBJ2-1; cdr3_length: 14; d_call: -; v_call: TRBV7-7; cdr3_aa: CASSPGYTYNEQFF; cdr3_nt: TGTGCCAGCAGCCCCGGTTATACCTACAATGAGCAGTTCTTC
clone_size: -; j_call: TRBJ1-1; cdr3_length: 15; d_call: TRBD1; v_call: TRBV27; cdr3_aa: CASRTHRGRRTEAFF; cdr3_nt: TGTGCCAGCAGGACTCACAGGGGAAGGCGCACTGAAGCTTTCTTT
clone_size: -; j_call: TRBJ2-1; cdr3_length: 16; d_call: -; v_call: TRBV7-9; cdr3_aa: CASSFHPRTGGDEQFF; cdr3_nt: TGTGCCAGCAGCTTTCACCCTCGGACAGGAGGGGATGAGCAGTTCTTC
clone_size: -; j_call: TRBJ2-1; cdr3_length: 13; d_call: -; v_call: TRBV5-1; cdr3_aa: CASSLGLYNEQFF; cdr3_nt: TGCGCCAGCAGCTTGGGTCTTTACAATGAGCAGTTCTTC
clone_size: -; j_call: TRBJ2-5; cdr3_length: 15; d_call: TRBD2; v_call: TRBV2; cdr3_aa: CASMELAGRGETQYF; cdr3_nt: TGTGCCAGCATGGAACTAGCGGGGCGGGGGGAGACCCAGTACTTC
clone_size: -; j_call: TRBJ2-2; cdr3_length: 14; d_call: -; v_call: TRBV2; cdr3_aa: CASQALSNTGELFF; cdr3_nt: TGTGCCAGTCAAGCCCTATCGAACACCGGGGAGCTGTTTTTT
clone_size: -; j_call: TRBJ2-4; cdr3_length: 16; d_call: -; v_call: TRBV2; cdr3_aa: CASSPSPSLAKNIQYF; cdr3_nt: TGTGCCAGCAGCCCCTCCCCCTCTTTAGCCAAAAACATTCAGTACTTC
clone_size: -; j_call: TRBJ2-5; cdr3_length: 14; d_call: -; v_call: TRBV5-1; cdr3_aa: CASSLVPGQETQYF; cdr3_nt: TGCGCCAGCAGCTTGGTACCAGGTCAAGAGACCCAGTACTTC
clone_size: -; j_call: TRBJ1-2; cdr3_length: 16; d_call: -; v_call: TRBV5-1; cdr3_aa: CASSLDPQGFKDGYTF; cdr3_nt: TGCGCCAGCAGCTTGGATCCACAGGGCTTCAAGGATGGCTACACCTTC
clone_size: -; j_call: TRBJ1-2; cdr3_length: 15; d_call: -; v_call: TRBV18; cdr3_aa: CASSPPGQDIYGYTF; cdr3_nt: TGTGCCAGCTCACCACCGGGACAAGATATCTATGGCTACACCTTC
clone_size: -; j_call: TRBJ1-4; cdr3_length: 14; d_call: -; v_call: TRBV5-1; cdr3_aa: CASSLGGGSEKLFF; cdr3_nt: TGCGCCAGCAGCTTGGGAGGAGGCAGTGAAAAACTGTTTTTT
clone_size: -; j_call: TRBJ1-1; cdr3_length: 15; d_call: TRBD1; v_call: TRBV11-2; cdr3_aa: CASSLGQGFNTEAFF; cdr3_nt: TGTGCCAGCAGCTTAGGACAGGGGTTCAACACTGAAGCTTTCTTT
clone_size: -; j_call: TRBJ2-1; cdr3_length: 15; d_call: -; v_call: TRBV6-5; cdr3_aa: CASSYYGGRDGEQFF; cdr3_nt: TGTGCCAGCAGTTACTACGGGGGGCGGGACGGTGAGCAGTTCTTC
clone_size: once; j_call: TRBJ2-5; cdr3_length: 14; d_call: -; v_call: TRBV6-5; cdr3_aa: CASRTPGLLETQYF; cdr3_nt: TGTGCCAGCAGAACCCCGGGTCTTCTAGAGACCCAGTACTTC
clone_size: -; j_call: TRBJ2-1; cdr3_length: 13; d_call: -; v_call: TRBV6-1; cdr3_aa: CASRSRADNEQFF; cdr3_nt: TGTGCCAGCAGAAGCAGGGCAGACAATGAGCAGTTCTTC
clone_size: -; j_call: TRBJ1-3; cdr3_length: 18; d_call: -; v_call: TRBV4-1; cdr3_aa: CASSQGLGATVLGNTIYF; cdr3_nt: TGCGCCAGCAGCCAAGGTTTGGGGGCGACCGTCCTTGGAAACACCATATATTTT
clone_size: -; j_call: TRBJ1-2; cdr3_length: 15; d_call: TRBD1; v_call: TRBV11-2; cdr3_aa: CASSLAGQGIYGYTF; cdr3_nt: TGTGCCAGCAGCTTAGCGGGACAGGGGATCTATGGCTACACCTTC
clone_size: -; j_call: TRBJ2-1; cdr3_length: 14; d_call: TRBD2; v_call: TRBV7-6; cdr3_aa: CASSLRTSGNEQFF; cdr3_nt: TGTGCCAGCAGCTTAAGGACTAGCGGTAATGAGCAGTTCTTC
clone_size: -; j_call: TRBJ2-7; cdr3_length: 16; d_call: -; v_call: TRBV27; cdr3_aa: CASSFGGTGHSYEQYF; cdr3_nt: TGTGCCAGCAGTTTCGGAGGGACGGGGCACTCCTACGAGCAGTACTTC
clone_size: -; j_call: TRBJ1-5; cdr3_length: 13; d_call: -; v_call: TRBV7-9; cdr3_aa: CASSLSGNQPQHF; cdr3_nt: TGTGCCAGCAGCTTATCAGGGAATCAGCCCCAGCATTTT
clone_size: -; j_call: TRBJ1-5; cdr3_length: 14; d_call: TRBD1; v_call: TRBV19; cdr3_aa: CASSIRDRYQPQHF; cdr3_nt: TGTGCCAGTAGTATTAGGGACAGGTATCAGCCCCAGCATTTT
clone_size: -; j_call: TRBJ1-2; cdr3_length: 13; d_call: -; v_call: TRBV18; cdr3_aa: CASSPRREVGYTF; cdr3_nt: TGTGCCAGCTCACCCCGACGGGAGGTAGGCTACACCTTC
clone_size: -; j_call: TRBJ1-2; cdr3_length: 17; d_call: -; v_call: TRBV21-1; cdr3_aa: CASSKDRAARRKDGYTF; cdr3_nt: TGTGCCAGCAGCAAAGATCGCGCCGCTCGCAGGAAAGATGGCTACACCTTC
clone_size: -; j_call: TRBJ2-5; cdr3_length: 14; d_call: TRBD1; v_call: TRBV5-1; cdr3_aa: CASHRRQGQETQYF; cdr3_nt: TGCGCCAGCCACCGAAGACAGGGCCAAGAGACCCAGTACTTC
clone_size: -; j_call: TRBJ1-2; cdr3_length: 13; d_call: -; v_call: TRBV5-1; cdr3_aa: CASSLETNYGYTF; cdr3_nt: TGCGCCAGCAGCTTGGAGACAAACTATGGCTACACCTTC
clone_size: -; j_call: TRBJ2-5; cdr3_length: 14; d_call: TRBD2; v_call: TRBV27; cdr3_aa: CASSRAGGQETQYF; cdr3_nt: TGTGCCAGCAGTAGAGCGGGGGGGCAAGAGACCCAGTACTTC
clone_size: -; j_call: TRBJ1-1; cdr3_length: 16; d_call: -; v_call: TRBV9; cdr3_aa: CASSVLDTISVTEAFF; cdr3_nt: TGTGCCAGCAGCGTACTGGACACCATCTCTGTCACTGAAGCTTTCTTT
clone_size: once; j_call: TRBJ1-1; cdr3_length: 11; d_call: -; v_call: TRBV29-1; cdr3_aa: CSVHLDQGAFF; cdr3_nt: TGCAGCGTTCATTTGGACCAGGGAGCTTTCTTT
clone_size: once; j_call: TRBJ2-5; cdr3_length: 14; d_call: TRBD2; v_call: TRBV6-5; cdr3_aa: CASSRGGRLGTQYF; cdr3_nt: TGTGCCAGCAGTCGGGGAGGGCGCCTTGGGACCCAGTACTTC
clone_size: -; j_call: TRBJ1-1; cdr3_length: 14; d_call: TRBD1; v_call: TRBV5-1; cdr3_aa: CASSDRGLGAEAFF; cdr3_nt: TGCGCCAGCAGCGATAGGGGGCTAGGAGCTGAAGCTTTCTTT
clone_size: -; j_call: TRBJ1-2; cdr3_length: 13; d_call: -; v_call: TRBV27; cdr3_aa: CASSDRINYGYTF; cdr3_nt: TGTGCCAGCAGTGACAGGATAAACTATGGCTACACCTTC
clone_size: -; j_call: TRBJ2-1; cdr3_length: 14; d_call: TRBD1; v_call: TRBV9; cdr3_aa: CASSVSERGRAQFF; cdr3_nt: TGTGCCAGCTCTGTCTCGGAGAGGGGGCGCGCGCAGTTCTTC
clone_size: few; j_call: TRBJ1-1; cdr3_length: 13; d_call: -; v_call: TRBV5-1; cdr3_aa: CASSLGGHAEAFF; cdr3_nt: TGCGCCAGCAGCCTGGGCGGCCATGCTGAAGCTTTCTTT
clone_size: -; j_call: TRBJ2-3; cdr3_length: 13; d_call: TRBD2; v_call: TRBV7-2; cdr3_aa: CIAGARNTDTQYF; cdr3_nt: TGTATAGCGGGGGCCCGGAACACAGATACGCAGTATTTT
clone_size: -; j_call: TRBJ2-3; cdr3_length: 15; d_call: TRBD1; v_call: TRBV19; cdr3_aa: CASSTGTGDTDTQYF; cdr3_nt: TGTGCCAGTAGTACCGGGACAGGGGACACAGATACGCAGTATTTT
clone_size: -; j_call: TRBJ2-7; cdr3_length: 14; d_call: TRBD1; v_call: TRBV6-1; cdr3_aa: CATETRTGSYEQYF; cdr3_nt: TGTGCCACGGAAACAAGGACAGGGTCCTACGAGCAGTACTTC
clone_size: -; j_call: TRBJ1-3; cdr3_length: 15; d_call: -; v_call: TRBV13; cdr3_aa: CASSLGQGYGNTIYF; cdr3_nt: TGTGCCAGCAGCTTAGGTCAGGGGTATGGAAACACCATATATTTT
clone_size: -; j_call: TRBJ2-1; cdr3_length: 11; d_call: -; v_call: TRBV5-1; cdr3_aa: CASSFGGAQFF; cdr3_nt: TGCGCCAGCAGCTTCGGAGGGGCCCAGTTCTTC
clone_size: -; j_call: TRBJ1-6; cdr3_length: 14; d_call: -; v_call: TRBV19; cdr3_aa: CASENPGRNSPLHF; cdr3_nt: TGTGCCAGTGAGAATCCGGGGAGGAATTCACCCCTCCACTTT
clone_size: -; j_call: TRBJ2-7; cdr3_length: 14; d_call: -; v_call: TRBV7-9; cdr3_aa: CASSLEPSSYEQYF; cdr3_nt: TGTGCCAGCAGCTTAGAGCCTAGCTCCTACGAGCAGTACTTC
clone_size: -; j_call: TRBJ1-1; cdr3_length: 13; d_call: -; v_call: TRBV2; cdr3_aa: CASSETENTEAFF; cdr3_nt: TGTGCCAGCAGTGAAACAGAGAACACTGAAGCTTTCTTT
clone_size: -; j_call: TRBJ1-2; cdr3_length: 16; d_call: TRBD1; v_call: TRBV6-5; cdr3_aa: CASSYGRDSLSYGYTF; cdr3_nt: TGTGCCAGCAGTTACGGCCGGGACAGTCTTTCTTATGGCTACACCTTC
clone_size: -; j_call: TRBJ1-6; cdr3_length: 13; d_call: TRBD1; v_call: TRBV10-3; cdr3_aa: CAIKDRVNSPLHF; cdr3_nt: TGTGCCATCAAGGACAGGGTCAATTCACCCCTCCACTTT
clone_size: -; j_call: TRBJ2-1; cdr3_length: 11; d_call: -; v_call: TRBV5-8; cdr3_aa: CASSRTQGKFF; cdr3_nt: TGTGCCAGCAGCCGAACTCAGGGAAAGTTCTTC